This section outlines one T cell receptor (beta chain) sequence together with its context. Its specificity is not known. This entry belongs to a study of a mutant IDH1 vaccine in newly diagnosed glioma. Study summary: Patients were started on vaccination 4-6 weeks after radiotherapy alone, or with temozolomide cycles. Patients' prior therapy spanned radiotherapy, temozolomide, or both; most underwent both.

Germline CDR1 and CDR2: MGHRA and YSYEKL. The CDR3 runs 15 residues. V gave up 4 bases and J gave up 5 bases, with 15 bases separating them. Time point of the sample: week 47, end of study. It was 300 ug of mutant IDH1 20-mer peptide that made up each vaccine dose, given with topical imiquimod. Patients were given eight vaccinations, scheduled in weeks 1, 3, 5, 7, 11, 15, 19 and 23. Study-wide results and limits: Detectable vaccine-induced immune responses arose in over 90% of patients.

Repertoires were generated with immunoSEQ multiplex PCR, while TCRdb's copy carries only in-frame clones and drops some. The repertoire consists of 20,000 to 25,000 clones, with roughly 83% occurring once and the leading ten covering about 2.8%. The sample here was PBMCs, taken from a glioma patient whose treatment included an IDH1 peptide vaccine. This chain joins TRBV4-1 and TRBJ1-5; no clear D gene. This sequence originates from a man between 35 and 55 years old with glioma. CDR3 in DNA: TGCGCCAGCAGCCCCGGGCCTGCGAGAGATCAGCCCCAGCATTTT. It is translated as CASSPGPARDQPQHF.